This TCR beta chain was documented in a study of molecular identifiers for immune sequencing clone quantification (dated by TCRdb to between 2017 and 2018). About the study as a whole: In a replicate experiment, RNA from roughly 21,000 or 96,000 naive CD8 T cells was split into five aliquots, four of which were sequenced. This methods study used CD8 T cells to benchmark TCR RNA copy counting and molecular-identifier clustering-based TCR repertoire sequencing (MIDCIRS).

The library came from PCR. Sequencer: NextSeq 500. Bulk TCR libraries were made following a previously described method, with the TCR primers given in Table S5. Purification of total RNA was performed with the Qiagen AllPrep DNA/RNA kit. Before analysis, reads from multiple sequencing runs of the same library were pooled. The original pipeline was this. Reads were retained only if an exact TCR constant sequence was present, and the retained reads were trimmed to 150 nt and grouped according to their 12-nt molecular barcodes. Within each barcode group, reads were sub-clustered at a 15% Levenshtein threshold, and quality-weighted consensus sequences were built per RNA molecule. Non-functional sequences were discarded, and so were lower-count sequences lying one edit away from another sequence. Based on fitting two negative binomial distributions, any barcode sub-cluster with under 20% of the maximum read count was discarded. In TCRdb, the public reads were trimmed at Q25 with fastp and aligned with MiXCR, with productive beta chains retained. Duplicate CDR3 protein sequences are folded into a single record with the most common DNA and genes. Clone size and V and J calls follow TCRdb, not the original study. Here the sample has a few hundred thousand distinct CDR3 sequences; roughly 24% occur a single time. 0.74% of the sample belongs to the ten largest clones.

Broader findings and caveats from the paper: Spiked-in Jurkat TCR RNA equivalent to a single cell was reported to be detectable even among approximately 1 million naive CD8 T cells. Modeling gave around 2.7 recovered TCR RNA copies per cell versus 8 to 10 by digital PCR, implying approximately 30% capture efficiency. Clones above 20 RNA copies held over 99% of molecules in CMV-specific effector cells but under 1% in naive cells. Spiked-in Jurkat TCR RNA (approximately eleven copies' worth), which is not part of the donor repertoire, was contained in the naive libraries. Highly expanded clone sizes could be underestimated because identical TCR molecules may share a barcode. When barcode sub-clustering was left out, chimeric consensus sequences inflated TCR diversity, with chimeras reaching as high as 47%.

Naive CD8 T cell libraries were made from 20,000 to 1,000,000 sorted cells using 10%, 30% or 50% of purified RNA. On a BD FACSAria II, naive CD8 T cells were FACS-sorted as CD8+CD4-CCR7+CD45RA+ and collected into RLT Plus buffer. To test detection sensitivity, Jurkat RNA equal to approximately ten TCR copies was added to samples of about 18,000-1,100,000 naive CD8 T cells. CD8 T cells were enriched using RosetteSep CD8+ T Cell Enrichment Cocktail and Ficoll-Paque, and the enriched cells then underwent ACK red cell lysis. CDR1 MNHEY and CDR2 SVGEGT were looked up in the germline V gene. V was cut back by 6 bases and J by 4 bases, leaving a gap of 13 bases between them. The CDR3 covers 14 residues, taking in both the cysteine and the phenylalanine. The DNA shown is the 42-base CDR3, in frame from base 1. This clonotype was recorded many times. Its cognate antigen has yet to be identified. No qualities accompany the bases; no much larger clone lies one base away.

Sequencing was done on a sample of naive CD8+ T cells from blood, with Jurkat cell RNA spiked in. What the cell subset or site label conveys for this sample: FACS-sorted CD8+CD4-CCR7+CD45RA+ naive T cells. This receptor was obtained from a human donor in good health. Some libraries in this study had Jurkat cell RNA spiked in. This receptor chain uses TRBV6-2 or TRBV6-3 and TRBJ1-5; too little of a D gene remains to name it. The nucleotides read TGTGCCAGCAGCAACAGAATCGGGAATCAGCCCCAGCATTTT. It is translated as CASSNRIGNQPQHF.